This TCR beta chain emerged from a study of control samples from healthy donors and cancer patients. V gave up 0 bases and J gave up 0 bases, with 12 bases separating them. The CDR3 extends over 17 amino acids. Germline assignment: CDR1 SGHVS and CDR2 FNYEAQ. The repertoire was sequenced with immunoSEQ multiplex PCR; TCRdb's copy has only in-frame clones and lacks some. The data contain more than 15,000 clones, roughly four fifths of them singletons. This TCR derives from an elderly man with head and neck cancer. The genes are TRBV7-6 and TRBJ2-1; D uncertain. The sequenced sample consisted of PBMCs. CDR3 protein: CASSLASGESSYNEQFF. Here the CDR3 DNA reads TGTGCCAGCAGCTTAGCGTCAGGAGAGAGCTCCTACAATGAGCAGTTCTTC.